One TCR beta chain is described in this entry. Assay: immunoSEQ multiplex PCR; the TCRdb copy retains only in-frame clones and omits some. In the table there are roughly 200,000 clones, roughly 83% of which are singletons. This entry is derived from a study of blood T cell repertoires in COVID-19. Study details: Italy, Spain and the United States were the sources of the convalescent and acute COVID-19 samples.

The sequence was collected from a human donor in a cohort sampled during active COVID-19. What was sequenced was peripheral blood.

The DNA for the CDR3 is TGTGCCAGTAGTCAGGGTCACGGGCAGTACTTC. This sequence encodes CASSQGHGQYF. This chain links TRBV19 with TRBJ2-7; D may be TRBD1 (5 bases). Germline CDR1 is LNHDA and CDR2 is SQIVND (reference sequence). V was shortened by 5 bases and J by 9 bases, with 11 bases between the two germline ends. The CDR3 consists of 11 residues. Based on the CDR3 plus reference TRBV19 and TRBJ2-7, the full variable domain is DGGITQSPKYLFRKEGQNVTLSCEQNLNHDAMYWYRQDPGQGLRLIYYSQIVNDFQKGDIAEGYSVSREKKESFPLTVTSAQKNPTAFYLCASSQGHGQYFGPGTRLTVT.